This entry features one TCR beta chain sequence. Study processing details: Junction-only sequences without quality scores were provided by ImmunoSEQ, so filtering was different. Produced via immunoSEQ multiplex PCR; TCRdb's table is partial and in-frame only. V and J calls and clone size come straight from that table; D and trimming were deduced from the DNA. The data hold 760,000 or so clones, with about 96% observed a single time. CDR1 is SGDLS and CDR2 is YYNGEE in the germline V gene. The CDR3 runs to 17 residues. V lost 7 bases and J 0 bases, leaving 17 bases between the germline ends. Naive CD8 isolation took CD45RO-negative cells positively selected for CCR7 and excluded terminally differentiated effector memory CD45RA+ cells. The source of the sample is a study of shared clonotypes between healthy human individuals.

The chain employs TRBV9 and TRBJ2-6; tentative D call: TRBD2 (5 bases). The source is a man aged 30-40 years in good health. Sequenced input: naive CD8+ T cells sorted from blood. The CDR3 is CASGPLLDSSGANVLTF. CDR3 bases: TGTGCCAGCGGTCCTTTACTAGATTCCTCTGGGGCCAACGTCCTGACTTTC.